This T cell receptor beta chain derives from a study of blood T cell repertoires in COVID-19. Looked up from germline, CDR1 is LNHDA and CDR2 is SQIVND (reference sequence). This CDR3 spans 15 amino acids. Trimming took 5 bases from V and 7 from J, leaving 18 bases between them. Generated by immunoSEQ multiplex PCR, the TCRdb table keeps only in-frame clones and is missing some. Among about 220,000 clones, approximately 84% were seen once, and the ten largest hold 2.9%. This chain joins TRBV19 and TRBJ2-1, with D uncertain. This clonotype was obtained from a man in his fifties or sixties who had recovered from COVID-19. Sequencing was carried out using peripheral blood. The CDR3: CASSVGYASRNEQFF. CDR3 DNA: TGTGCCAGTAGTGTTGGATACGCTAGTAGGAATGAGCAGTTCTTC.